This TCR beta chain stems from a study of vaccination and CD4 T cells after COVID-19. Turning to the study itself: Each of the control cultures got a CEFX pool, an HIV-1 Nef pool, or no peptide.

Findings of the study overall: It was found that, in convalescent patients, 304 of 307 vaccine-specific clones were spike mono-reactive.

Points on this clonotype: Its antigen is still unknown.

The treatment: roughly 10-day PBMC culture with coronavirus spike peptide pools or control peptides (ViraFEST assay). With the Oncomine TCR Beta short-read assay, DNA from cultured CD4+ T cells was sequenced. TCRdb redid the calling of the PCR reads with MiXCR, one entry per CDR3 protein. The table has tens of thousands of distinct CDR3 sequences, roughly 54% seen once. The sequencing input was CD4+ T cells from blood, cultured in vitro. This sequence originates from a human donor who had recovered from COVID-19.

The CDR3 protein is CASSPRGGGYTF. The DNA of the CDR3 is TGTGCCAGCAGCCCCCGAGGGGGTGGCTACACCTTC. The chain joins TRBV5-4 to TRBJ1-2; possibly TRBD1 for D (6 bases). V gave up 4 bases and J gave up 7 bases, with 11 bases separating them. CDR1 is SGHNT and CDR2 is YYREEE in the germline V gene (reference sequence). The length of the CDR3 is 12 residues.